This TCR beta chain was sequenced during a study of blood T cells in healthy people across ages. Around 9.4 milliliters was the volume of peripheral blood drawn from each donor. A J-beta primer mix and a sample-barcoded 5' primer were used in a second PCR of roughly 7 to 12 cycles. MiXCR, applied by TCRdb to the 5' RACE reads, yields one record per CDR3 protein. Of around 750,000 distinct CDR3 sequences in the sample, about 53% were seen once. The CDR3 loop spans 14 amino acids. The germline CDR1 and CDR2 sequences are MGHDK and SYGVNS. With V trimmed by 4 bases and J by 7 bases, 4 bases remained unmatched.

The sequence derives from a man older than 75 in good health. Specimen: blood. The V and J genes are TRBV25-1 and TRBJ1-6; 7 bases match TRBD1. The CDR3 loop is CASSGPGQNSPLHF. In nucleotides, the CDR3 is TGTGCCAGCAGTGGGCCGGGACAGAATTCACCCCTCCACTTT.